Below, one T cell receptor beta chain is given with its context. These data come from a study of graft-versus-host responses after intestinal transplantation. The wider study: All of the recipients had induction that used anti-thymocyte globulin, then tacrolimus and steroids for 2 to 3 years.

The germline V gene encodes CDR1 MNHNS and CDR2 SASEGT. This CDR3 has 17 residues. V was shortened by 0 bases and J by 2 bases, with 17 bases between the two germline ends. There were approximately 200,000 CFSE-labeled responder cells plated together with approximately 200,000 irradiated, violet-dye-labeled stimulator cells. TCRdb's table, derived via immunoSEQ multiplex PCR, lists solely in-frame clones and lacks some. Counted here are around 20,000 clones, roughly 33% occurring once; the ten biggest clones make up roughly 10%. Broader study findings: Maximum circulating GvH clone levels tracked with early post-transplant HvG decreases.

The receptor was derived from a human patient who received an intestinal transplant. Specimen: alloreactive CD8+ T cells from a mixed lymphocyte reaction culture, collected before intestinal transplant. Noted subset: CFSE-low proliferating T cells sorted from roughly 6-day pre-transplant mixed lymphocyte reaction (GvH or HvG direction). This chain links TRBV6-1 with TRBJ2-7; a weak D match, TRBD1 (5 bases). The CDR3 coding sequence is TGTGCCAGCAGTGAAGCGTTTTATGGCAGGGAAACCTACGAGCAGTACTTC. It yields the protein CASSEAFYGRETYEQYF.